The 20 T cell receptor beta chains listed next were all sequenced from one sample in a study of T cells after yellow fever vaccination. MiXCR, applied by TCRdb to the 5' RACE reads, yields one record per CDR3 protein. The sample shows 500,000 to 700,000 distinct CDR3 sequences, less than 20% of them seen only once. Here the sequenced sample was PBMCs, taken 15 days after the yellow fever booster vaccination. The receptors come from a man aged 25 to 40 who received the YFV17D yellow fever vaccine.

This chain links TRBV29-1 with TRBJ1-5; no clear D gene. The CDR3 spans 14 residues. The germline V gene encodes CDR1 SQVTM and CDR2 ANQGSEA. V lost 4 bases and J lost 1, with 11 bases in between. The CDR3 loop reads CSVGSGKSNQPQHF. CDR3 coding DNA: TGCAGCGTTGGCTCGGGGAAAAGCAATCAGCCCCAGCATTTT.

The V call is TRBV7-9, the J call TRBJ1-1, with 7 bases aligning to TRBD1. CDR1 and CDR2 (germline): SEHNR, FQNEAQ (reference sequence). J gave up 3 bases and V 10 bases, and 11 bases lay outside the gene matches. The CDR3 covers 14 residues. CDR3 protein: CAIARLGTDTEAFF. CDR3 coding DNA: TGTGCCATAGCCCGCCTAGGGACAGACACTGAAGCTTTCTTT.

The J gene is TRBJ2-7, the V gene TRBV28; TRBD1 or TRBD2 may be the D gene (6 bases each). The germline V and J ends were trimmed by 3 bases and 0 bases, with 12 bases remaining between them. Germline V gene lookup returns CDR1 MDHEN and CDR2 SYDVKM. CDR3 length: 15 amino acids. The CDR3 is CASSLGGVASYEQYF. CDR3 nucleotide sequence: TGTGCCAGCAGTTTGGGGGGCGTTGCCTCCTACGAGCAGTACTTC.

The chain employs TRBV20-1 and TRBJ1-6, with D possibly matching TRBD1 (5 bases). The germline gives CDR1 DFQATT, CDR2 SNEGSKA (reference sequence). CDR3 length equals 14 residues. The V end lost 6 bases, the J end lost 5 bases, and 14 bases lay between the germline ends. As DNA, the CDR3 is TGCAGTGCCTCGGTGGGGCCCGATAATTCACCCCTCCACTTT. This codes for CSASVGPDNSPLHF.

This chain uses TRBV24-1 with TRBJ2-1, with D maybe TRBD1 (6 bases). Trimming removed 1 base from V and 10 bases from J, with 13 bases in between. CDR1 is KGHDR and CDR2 is SFDVKD in the germline V gene. The CDR3 runs to 14 residues. For the CDR3, the DNA is TGTGCCACCAGTGATTTAGGGGGAGATGACGAGCAGTTCTTC. Its protein product is CATSDLGGDDEQFF.

The chain uses TRBV5-4 and TRBJ2-5; the match to TRBD2 covers 7 bases. V lost 4 bases, J lost 0 bases, and 6 bases stayed unmatched. This CDR3 is 15 amino acids long. Germline CDR1 SGHNT, CDR2 YYREEE (reference sequence). CDR3 residues: CASSPTSAYQETQYF. DNA for the CDR3: TGTGCCAGCAGCCCTACTAGCGCCTACCAAGAGACCCAGTACTTC.

This clonotype was counted a few times. The rearrangement links TRBV12-3 or TRBV12-4 to TRBJ2-7; D not resolved. This CDR3 is built from 13 residues. The germline V and J ends were trimmed by 8 bases and 2 bases, with 13 bases remaining between them. The CDR3 coding sequence is TGTGCCAGCGGAGTCAGAGGAGCCTACGAGCAGTACTTC. Translated: CASGVRGAYEQYF.

The chain combines TRBV5-6 with TRBJ2-5; 7 bases align to TRBD1. CDR1 and CDR2 from the germline V gene are SGHDT and YYEEEE. The CDR3 has 13 amino acids. V trimming: 4 bases; J trimming: 5 bases; junction bases outside the gene matches: 5. The CDR3 sequence is CASSLQGMETQYF. The CDR3 nucleotides are TGTGCCAGCAGCCTACAGGGGATGGAGACCCAGTACTTC.

The gene calls are TRBV19 and TRBJ2-2; TRBD2 matches at 12 bases. Germline CDR1 and CDR2: LNHDA and SQIVND (reference sequence). The CDR3 spans 15 residues. Losses at the gene ends were 3 bases for V and 6 bases for J; bases not matched to a gene: 2. CDR3 in DNA: TGTGCCAGTAGTATGACTAGCGGGAGCGCCGGGGAGCTGTTTTTT. Translation: CASSMTSGSAGELFF.

The sample holds a few counts of this clonotype. The chain joins TRBV5-1 to TRBJ2-2; D is uncertain. The CDR3 is made up of 13 amino acids. CDR1 and CDR2 from the germline V gene are SGHRS and YFSETQ. Trimming shortened V by 4 bases and J by 6 bases, and 10 bases separated the two germline ends. The CDR3, as DNA: TGCGCCAGCAGCCCGGATCGGGCCGGGGAGCTGTTTTTT. The encoded protein is CASSPDRAGELFF.

J is TRBJ2-1 and V is TRBV28; TRBD2 might be the D (5 bases). The CDR3 is made up of 17 amino acids. Per the germline V gene, CDR1 is MDHEN and CDR2 is SYDVKM. Trimming took 5 bases from V and 10 from J, leaving 27 bases between them. CDR3 protein: CASSRLVLRAGQREQFF. CDR3 coding DNA: TGTGCCAGCAGTCGCCTAGTCTTGCGGGCGGGCCAGAGGGAGCAGTTCTTC.

This clonotype was found once. The chain combines TRBV20-1 with TRBJ2-3, with D perhaps matching TRBD1 or TRBD2 (5 bases each). The germline V gene encodes CDR1 DFQATT and CDR2 SNEGSKA (reference sequence). The CDR3 runs 12 residues. The V end was cut by 0 bases, the J end by 10 bases, with 11 bases between. CDR3 bases: TGCAGTGCTAGAGACCACGGGACGGCGCAGTATTTT. Translating it yields CSARDHGTAQYF.

The genes are TRBV7-2 and TRBJ2-3; perhaps TRBD2 as D (6 bases). Germline loops: CDR1 SGHTA, CDR2 FQGNSA. V gave up 3 bases and J gave up 6 bases, with 13 bases separating them. This CDR3 comprises 14 residues. As DNA, the CDR3 is TGTGCCAGCAGCTTGGAGGGGCAGGTGGATACGCAGTATTTT. It translates to CASSLEGQVDTQYF.

This clonotype was detected a few times. The chain joins TRBV16 to TRBJ2-1, with D hard to call. The CDR3 spans 16 residues. V dropped 1 base and J dropped 4 bases, with 14 bases sitting between them. CDR1 and CDR2 from the germline V gene are KGHSY and FQNENV. As DNA, the CDR3 is TGTGCCAGCAGCCAATTGGTCACCTACGCGTACAATGAGCAGTTCTTC. Translated: CASSQLVTYAYNEQFF.

This clonotype turned up a few times. This chain joins TRBV12-3 or TRBV12-4 and TRBJ2-1; D not certain. V was shortened by 3 bases and J by 5 bases, with 11 bases between the two germline ends. This CDR3 has 14 residues. The CDR3 loop reads CASSFRILDNEQFF. The CDR3 coding sequence is TGTGCCAGCAGTTTCCGGATCTTGGACAATGAGCAGTTCTTC.

About this clonotype: A much larger clone lies a single base off, so this may be a read error. This chain joins TRBV12-3 or TRBV12-4 and TRBJ2-7; possible D gene TRBD2, 5 bases. CDR3 length: 13 amino acids. Trimming took 4 bases from V and 2 from J, leaving 9 bases between them. The CDR3 DNA reads as TGTGCCAGCAGTTCCGGGATAGCCTACGAGCAGTACTTC. This translates into CASSSGIAYEQYF.

The rearrangement uses TRBV29-1 and TRBJ1-4; D not certain. CDR3 length: 11 residues. V gave up 5 bases and J gave up 8 bases, with 9 bases separating them. CDR1 is SQVTM, CDR2 ANQGSEA, per germline. The CDR3 nucleotides are TGCAGCGTTCTCTCGATGGAAAAACTGTTTTTT. It encodes CSVLSMEKLFF.

This clonotype occurred a few times. The chain combines TRBV5-6 with TRBJ2-4; D is unresolved. V lost 5 bases, J lost 5 bases, and 11 bases lay in between. The germline V gene has CDR1 SGHDT and CDR2 YYEEEE. The CDR3 contains 13 residues. The CDR3 here is CASRTQTQNIQYF. CDR3 bases: TGTGCCAGCAGAACCCAAACTCAAAACATTCAGTACTTC. Full variable domain (remainder filled in from reference TRBV5-6 and TRBJ2-4): DAGVTQSPTHLIKTRGQQVTLRCSPKSGHDTVSWYQQALGQGPQFIFQYYEEEERQRGNFPDRFSGHQFPNYSSELNVNALLLGDSALYLCASRTQTQNIQYFGAGTRLSVL.

The chain uses TRBV7-2 and TRBJ2-2; 9 nucleotides match TRBD1. This CDR3 spans 17 amino acids. V was pared by 5 bases and J by 5 bases, with 12 bases of the junction left unmatched. Germline V CDR1 and CDR2: SGHTA, FQGNSA. The CDR3 region has the DNA TGTGCCAGCAGCGTCCGGGACAGGGTTATAACGACCGGGGAGCTGTTTTTT. Protein product: CASSVRDRVITTGELFF. Full variable domain (missing parts from reference TRBV7-2 and TRBJ2-2): GAGVSQSPSNKVTEKGKDVELRCDPISGHTALYWYRQSLGQGLEFLIYFQGNSAPDKSGLPSDRFSAERTGGSVSTLTIQRTQQEDSAVYLCASSVRDRVITTGELFFGEGSRLTVL.

This clonotype was counted only a few times. The genes are TRBV5-1 and TRBJ2-1; 7 bases line up with TRBD2. The V and J ends lost 1 base and 5 bases, in that order; junction bases with no gene match: 9. Germline V CDR1 and CDR2: SGHRS, YFSETQ. The CDR3 runs 16 residues. The DNA for the CDR3 is TGCGCCAGCAGCTTGTGGTTAGGACTAGGGGACAATGAGCAGTTCTTC. Translating gives CASSLWLGLGDNEQFF. The full variable domain, its missing parts supplied by reference TRBV5-1 and TRBJ2-1, is KAGVTQTPRYLIKTRGQQVTLSCSPISGHRSVSWYQQTPGQGLQFLFEYFSETQRNKGNFPGRFSGRQFSNSRSEMNVSTLELGDSALYLCASSLWLGLGDNEQFFGPGTRLTVL.